The 25 T cell receptor beta chains below all came from one sample that was sequenced in a study of blood T cell repertoires in COVID-19. Libraries were prepared by immunoSEQ multiplex PCR; TCRdb keeps only in-frame clonotypes and omits some of them. The sample consists of about 23,000 clones, 88% of them appearing once. The sample taken for sequencing was peripheral blood. Receptor source: a man in his sixties or seventies in a cohort sampled during active COVID-19.

The rearrangement uses TRBV30 and TRBJ2-3; 15 bases map to TRBD2. With V trimmed by 2 bases and J by 2 bases, 5 bases remained unmatched. The CDR3 is 17 amino acids. Germline V CDR1 and CDR2: GTSNPN, SVGIG (reference sequence). CDR3 in amino acids: CAWSPRTSGRVTDTQYF. The CDR3 region has the DNA TGTGCCTGGAGTCCCCGGACTAGCGGGAGGGTCACAGATACGCAGTATTTT.

CDR3 DNA sequence: TGTGCCAGCAGTTACTCGATGCCGAAGGGGGTAGATCAGTTCTTC. This gives the protein CASSYSMPKGVDQFF. The chain employs TRBV6-2 or TRBV6-3 and TRBJ2-1; D is possibly TRBD1 (6 bases). The ends were cut back, 0 bases at V and 13 bases at J, with 19 bases in the middle. The CDR3 is 15 residues long. Germline CDR1 reads MNHEY; CDR2 reads SVGEGT.

This chain connects TRBV5-1 to TRBJ1-6; 9 bases line up with TRBD1. The CDR3 spans 16 residues. The ends lost 4 bases at V and 6 bases at J; junction bases unmatched: 8. CDR1 is SGHRS and CDR2 is YFSETQ in the germline V gene. In DNA, the CDR3 is TGCGCCAGCAGCACTTGGACAGGGGCGGGTAATTCACCCCTCCACTTT. This gives the protein CASSTWTGAGNSPLHF.

The rearrangement links TRBV7-2 to TRBJ1-4, with D possibly being TRBD1 (5 bases). The CDR3 is made up of 15 amino acids. Germline V lookup: CDR1 SGHTA, CDR2 FQGNSA. Trimming shortened V by 5 bases and J by 7 bases, and 17 bases separated the two germline ends. CDR3 protein: CASSPKGLAIEKLFF. The CDR3 DNA follows: TGTGCCAGCAGCCCAAAGGGGTTGGCGATTGAAAAACTGTTTTTT.

This sequence joins TRBV6-4 and TRBJ2-5, with 9 bases fitting TRBD2. This CDR3 contains 18 residues. The germline gives CDR1 MRHNA, CDR2 SNTAGT. V trimming: 0 bases; J trimming: 5 bases; junction bases outside the gene matches: 13. CDR3 protein: CASSDSHGLASAGETQYF. CDR3 sequence (DNA): TGTGCCAGCAGTGACTCGCACGGACTAGCGTCGGCGGGGGAGACCCAGTACTTC.

V and J are TRBV5-1 and TRBJ2-1; possible D gene TRBD1, 6 bases. Germline V gene sequence: CDR1 SGHRS, CDR2 YFSETQ. Trimming stripped 4 bases from V and 6 bases from J, with 14 bases between. The CDR3 loop spans 14 amino acids. CDR3: CASSVEQGSNEQFF. Written as DNA, the CDR3 is TGCGCCAGCAGCGTAGAACAGGGTAGCAATGAGCAGTTCTTC.

The chain joins TRBV7-9 to TRBJ2-1, with 10 bases that match TRBD1. With V trimmed by 1 base and J by 8 bases, 5 bases remained unmatched. This CDR3 comprises 15 residues. In germline, CDR1 is SEHNR, CDR2 FQNEAQ (reference sequence). The CDR3 DNA sequence: TGTGCCAGCAGCTTAGGGGACAGGGGACGTCATGAGCAGTTCTTC. Translated: CASSLGDRGRHEQFF.

The gene calls are TRBV28 and TRBJ1-6; possibly TRBD1 for D (6 bases). Germline values: CDR1 MDHEN, CDR2 SYDVKM. Trimming pared 6 bases from V and 6 bases from J, leaving 15 bases between. The CDR3 length is 15 residues. Written as DNA, the CDR3 is TGTGCCAGCAGAAAACGGAGGGGGGGTAATTCACCCCTCCACTTT. This encodes CASRKRRGGNSPLHF.

This clone was detected a few times. CDR3 in DNA: TGTGCCAGCAGCGTAGCCCAGGGCTACGAGCAGTACTTC. This gives the protein CASSVAQGYEQYF. V gene TRBV9 combines with J gene TRBJ2-7; maybe TRBD1 (5 bases). Germline CDR1 reads SGDLS; CDR2 reads YYNGEE. The CDR3 has 13 amino acids. V gave up 0 bases and J gave up 3 bases, with 7 bases separating them.

V usage is TRBV15 and J usage is TRBJ1-2, with no clear D. This CDR3 spans 12 amino acids. The V gene lost 1 base and the J gene lost 8 bases, with 8 bases spanning the gap. The germline V gene encodes CDR1 LNHNV and CDR2 YYDKDF (reference sequence). This CDR3 reads CATSRARRGYTF. The CDR3 bases are TGTGCCACCAGCAGAGCCCGGCGGGGCTACACCTTC.

This clone was seen a single time. The chain is built from TRBV24-1 and TRBJ2-2; D perhaps matches TRBD2 (6 bases). The CDR3 has 13 amino acids. Trimming took off 6 bases at V and 5 bases at J, with 9 bases between the two ends. Germline assignment: CDR1 KGHDR and CDR2 SFDVKD. The CDR3 bases are TGTGCCACCAGTCGGGCGGGAACCGGGGAGCTGTTTTTT. Its translation: CATSRAGTGELFF.

The genes are TRBV25-1 and TRBJ2-1; TRBD2 matches 13 bases. The CDR3 totals 14 residues. Unmatched junction bases numbered 3, after V lost 4 bases and J lost 9 bases. Germline CDR1 MGHDK, CDR2 SYGVNS. The CDR3 loop is CASSARLAGGEQFF. The CDR3 DNA reads as TGTGCCAGCAGTGCCCGACTAGCGGGGGGTGAGCAGTTCTTC. Based on the CDR3 plus reference TRBV25-1 and TRBJ2-1, the full variable domain is EADIYQTPRYLVIGTGKKITLECSQTMGHDKMYWYQQDPGMELHLIHYSYGVNSTEKGDLSSESTVSRIRTEHFPLTLESARPSHTSQYLCASSARLAGGEQFFGPGTRLTVL.

Turning to this clone: The same CDR3 is also encoded by other DNA sequences in this sample. The chain couples TRBV5-1 to TRBJ2-2; TRBD2 matches 8 bases. V lost 2 bases and J lost 0; bases outside the gene matches: 3. CDR3 length: 16 residues. Germline V gene sequence: CDR1 SGHRS, CDR2 YFSETQ. The CDR3 loop is CASSFGRGTNTGELFF. In DNA, the CDR3 is TGCGCCAGCAGCTTCGGGAGGGGAACGAACACCGGGGAGCTGTTTTTT.

This sequence joins TRBV5-5 and TRBJ2-7; 10 bases are a match to TRBD1. This CDR3 region has 16 residues. V dropped 2 bases and J dropped 7; count of bases not matched to a gene: 12. CDR1 is SGHKS and CDR2 is YYEKEE in the germline V gene (reference sequence). The CDR3 sequence: CASSFFFVGQGGEQYF. Written as DNA, the CDR3 is TGTGCCAGCAGCTTTTTTTTTGTCGGACAGGGGGGAGAGCAGTACTTC. Filled out from reference TRBV5-5 and TRBJ2-7, the complete variable domain reads DAGVTQSPTHLIKTRGQQVTLRCSPISGHKSVSWYQQVLGQGPQFIFQYYEKEERGRGNFPDRFSARQFPNYSSELNVNALLLGDSALYLCASSFFFVGQGGEQYFGPGTRLTVT.

This chain joins TRBV10-1 and TRBJ1-1, with D uncertain. The V and J ends lost 3 bases and 0 bases respectively, with 11 bases between them. Germline V gene data show CDR1 as WNHNN and CDR2 as SYGVQD (reference sequence). The CDR3 extends over 15 amino acids. CDR3 DNA sequence: TGCGCCAGCAGTGAAGACAACCGCCTGAACACTGAAGCTTTCTTT. Encoded protein: CASSEDNRLNTEAFF.

The chain uses TRBV11-1 and TRBJ2-1; TRBD2 matches at 8 bases. Germline V gene lookup returns CDR1 SGHAT and CDR2 FQDESV (reference sequence). V shed 7 bases, J shed 2 bases, and the junction held 7 bases outside the gene matches. The CDR3 length is 15 residues. CDR3 residues: CASNLGAGAYNEQFF. The CDR3 DNA reads as TGTGCCAGCAACCTCGGAGCGGGAGCCTACAATGAGCAGTTCTTC.

The J gene is TRBJ1-3, the V gene TRBV25-1; no clear D gene. This CDR3 comprises 13 residues. Trimming left V 7 bases short and J 0 bases short, with 7 bases between. Germline V CDR1 and CDR2: MGHDK, SYGVNS. CDR3 region: CASNSGSGNTIYF. DNA for the CDR3: TGTGCCAGCAACAGCGGCTCTGGAAACACCATATATTTT. Looking up the rest from reference TRBV25-1 and TRBJ1-3 gives the full variable domain: EADIYQTPRYLVIGTGKKITLECSQTMGHDKMYWYQQDPGMELHLIHYSYGVNSTEKGDLSSESTVSRIRTEHFPLTLESARPSHTSQYLCASNSGSGNTIYFGEGSWLTVV.

The gene calls are TRBV6-2 or TRBV6-3 and TRBJ2-3; TRBD1 matches at 7 bases. Germline CDR1 reads MNHEY; CDR2 reads SVGEGT. Unmatched junction bases numbered 8, after V lost 6 bases and J lost 2 bases. This CDR3 contains 15 residues. CDR3 region: CASSSYRGYTDTQYF. CDR3 nucleotide sequence: TGTGCCAGCAGCTCGTACAGGGGTTACACAGATACGCAGTATTTT.

The chain uses TRBV20-1 and TRBJ2-3; TRBD2 might be the D (6 bases). V was pared by 3 bases and J by 4 bases, with 17 bases between. This CDR3 contains 15 residues. Germline lookup yields CDR1 DFQATT and CDR2 SNEGSKA (reference sequence). The CDR3 DNA is TGCAGTGCTAGTGTGTCGGGGGATCAGGCAGATACGCAGTATTTT. The encoded protein is CSASVSGDQADTQYF.

The chain couples TRBV6-6 to TRBJ1-1; TRBD1 matches at 11 bases. Trimming removed 2 bases from V and 7 bases from J; junction bases left unmatched: 9. This CDR3 region has 16 residues. Per the germline V gene, CDR1 is MNHNY and CDR2 is SVGAGI (reference sequence). CDR3 loop: CASSYPAGTGGVEAFF. The CDR3 nucleotides are TGTGCCAGCAGTTACCCGGCCGGGACAGGGGGGGTTGAAGCTTTCTTT.

This clone came up a few times. The genes are TRBV7-2 and TRBJ1-1; 7 bases match TRBD1. The germline gives CDR1 SGHTA, CDR2 FQGNSA. Trimming at V came to 3 bases and at J to 4 bases, leaving 2 bases not matched to a gene. There are 13 residues in the CDR3. The CDR3: CASSLNRGTEAFF. CDR3 coding DNA: TGTGCCAGCAGCTTGAACAGGGGCACTGAAGCTTTCTTT.

This chain joins TRBV4-1 and TRBJ2-7, with D perhaps TRBD1 (5 bases). The CDR3 contains 13 residues. CDR1 and CDR2 (germline): MGHRA, YSYEKL. The ends were cut back, 5 bases at V and 3 bases at J, with 11 bases in the middle. The CDR3 DNA sequence: TGCGCCAGCAGCTTCGACAGCCTCTACGAGCAGTACTTC. It translates to CASSFDSLYEQYF.

The chain couples TRBV3-1 (or the pseudogene TRBV3-2) to TRBJ1-1, with unresolved D. This CDR3 is built from 12 residues. V was cut by 3 bases and J by 2 bases, with 4 bases left in between. The germline gives CDR1 LGHDT, CDR2 YNNKEL (reference sequence). The CDR3 loop is CASSHRNTEAFF. The CDR3 nucleotides are TGTGCCAGCAGCCATAGAAACACTGAAGCTTTCTTT.

This clone was detected only once. The rearrangement uses TRBV9 and TRBJ2-3; D may be TRBD1 (6 bases). CDR3 size: 16 residues. Germline V lookup: CDR1 SGDLS, CDR2 YYNGEE. The V end lost 0 bases, the J end lost 2 bases, and 13 bases lay between the germline ends. The CDR3 sequence: CASSVDTWTDTDTQYF. The CDR3 DNA reads as TGTGCCAGCAGCGTAGACACATGGACAGACACAGATACGCAGTATTTT.

This clone occurred a few times. One end of the junction fails to match germline, which may point to a read error. The rearrangement links TRBV3-1 (or the pseudogene TRBV3-2) to TRBJ2-7, with 8 bases fitting TRBD2. The CDR3 runs to 12 residues. Germline values: CDR1 LGHDT, CDR2 YNNKEL (reference sequence). The CDR3 loop reads CASSQDASGPRF. CDR3 DNA sequence: TGTGCCAGCAGCCAAGATGCTAGCGGGCCCCGGTTC.